The text below deals with one T cell receptor beta chain. The data were taken from a study of T cell changes during pregnancy in multiple sclerosis. Germline values: CDR1 LGHNT, CDR2 FRNRAP. The CDR3 is made up of 15 amino acids. Trimming removed 4 bases at V and 5 bases at J, with 17 bases between. The data were produced by immunoSEQ multiplex PCR, yet TCRdb's version contains in-frame clones alone and is incomplete. Seen here are about 61,000 clones, about 92% observed once, and the top ten hold about 3.1%. The chain uses TRBV12-5 and TRBJ2-5; a weak D match, TRBD2 (5 bases). The receptor comes from a female donor in good health, enrolled as a control in a pregnancy study. Source: peripheral blood, taken in the first trimester of pregnancy. CDR3 sequence: CASGSLSGSWETQYF. CDR3 DNA: TGTGCTAGTGGTTCCCTTTCGGGATCTTGGGAGACCCAGTACTTC.